A selection of T cell receptor beta chains follows, all from one sample in a study of CD8+ T cells in alopecia areata. Clones were read by immunoSEQ multiplex PCR, and TCRdb kept only the in-frame ones, dropping some. The sample lists 95,000 to 150,000 clones, about half occurring once. The source was CD4+ T cells sorted from blood, collected at week 4, from a patient treated with tofacitinib. The receptors shown here come from a human donor with alopecia areata. Each CDR3 is given with its conserved first and last residue. A D gene is named only where the DNA matches it firmly. Clone size is stated in some rows and not others, as once, few, many or a class when expanded.

>TRBJ2-3|once|TRBV6-5|-
TGTGCCAGCAGCTCTACCGCACCAAATACGCAGTATTTT
CASSSTAPNTQYF
>TRBJ2-7|-|TRBV29-1|TRBD2
TGCAGCGTTGGGCTCAGACTAGCGGGGTCCAACGAGCAGTACTTC
CSVGLRLAGSNEQYF
>TRBJ1-2|-|TRBV11-2|-
TGTGCCAGCAGCCCTCTCGGGGGTCTCAGCTATGGCTACACCTTC
CASSPLGGLSYGYTF
>TRBJ2-3|-|TRBV11-1|-
TGTGCCAGCAGCCCAGCTGGCCCAGATACGCAGTATTTT
CASSPAGPDTQYF
>TRBJ1-1|-|TRBV30|-
TGTGCCTGGACTCCGATTAACACTGAAGCTTTCTTT
CAWTPINTEAFF
>TRBJ1-2|-|TRBV6-1|TRBD1
TGTGCCAGCAAAAAAACAGGGGGCTGGGGCTACACCTTC
CASKKTGGWGYTF
>TRBJ2-2|-|TRBV29-1|TRBD1
TGCAGCGCACGACAGGGGGCGCAGATAGGCGGGGAGCTGTTTTTT
CSARQGAQIGGELFF
>TRBJ1-3|few|TRBV19|-
TGTGCCAGTAGTACCCTCCGAGGGGGCACCATATATTTT
CASSTLRGGTIYF
>TRBJ2-3|many|TRBV2|-
TGTGCCAGCAACGGCGGGATCAGCACAGATACGCAGTATTTT
CASNGGISTDTQYF
>TRBJ2-1|-|TRBV29-1|TRBD2
TGCAGCGTTGAGAAGCTAGCGGGTCACAATGAGCAGTTCTTC
CSVEKLAGHNEQFF
>TRBJ2-5|-|TRBV11-2|-
TGTGCCAGCAGCTTAGCGGGCCCGGGAGAGACCCAGTACTTC
CASSLAGPGETQYF
>TRBJ1-1|-|TRBV30|-
TGTGCCTGGAATCGAGTCAGGGTGAGCACTGAAGCTTTCTTT
CAWNRVRVSTEAFF
>TRBJ1-5|-|TRBV29-1|-
TGCAGCGTCGAAACAGGGAATAGCAATCAGCCCCAGCATTTT
CSVETGNSNQPQHF
>TRBJ2-7|-|TRBV5-6|-
TGTGCCAGCAGCTTGGTGGGAGGCAAATACGAGCAGTACTTC
CASSLVGGKYEQYF
>TRBJ2-7|-|TRBV13|-
TGTGCCAGCAGCTTAGGGGATCGGGACTCCACGGAGCAGTACTTC
CASSLGDRDSTEQYF
>TRBJ2-2|few|TRBV5-4|-
TGTGCCAGCAGGATCGAGTTCACCGGGGAGCTGTTTTTT
CASRIEFTGELFF
>TRBJ1-1|-|TRBV5-6|-
TGTGCCAGCAGCTTGTGGGTCCTGAACACTGAAGCTTTCTTT
CASSLWVLNTEAFF
>TRBJ2-5|-|TRBV4-2|TRBD1
TGTGCCAGCAGCCCTCCGGGACAGGGATTCGAGACCCAGTACTTC
CASSPPGQGFETQYF
>TRBJ2-1|-|TRBV29-1|-
TGCAGCGTTGCCAACGCCCTAAGCTCCTACAATGAGCAGTTCTTC
CSVANALSSYNEQFF
>TRBJ2-5|-|TRBV7-2|-
TGTGCCAGCAGTTCCGGTGGGCAGCTCCAAGAGACCCAGTACTTC
CASSSGGQLQETQYF
>TRBJ2-2|few|TRBV21-1|-
TGTGCCAGCAGCAAAGCGCTTGGGCCCCAGGGCGACACCGGGGAGCTGTTTTTT
CASSKALGPQGDTGELFF
>TRBJ1-5|-|TRBV27|-
TGTGCCAGCAGTACACAGGCTCAGCCCCAGCATTTT
CASSTQAQPQHF
>TRBJ2-1|few|TRBV15|TRBD2
TGTGCCACCAGCAGAGCGGCTACTAGCGCCAGCCGGGAGAATGAGCAGTTCTTC
CATSRAATSASRENEQFF
>TRBJ1-4|-|TRBV29-1|TRBD1
TGCAGCGTTGGAACAGGGGATGAAAAACTGTTTTTT
CSVGTGDEKLFF
>TRBJ2-7|-|TRBV18|TRBD2
TGTGCCAGCTCACCGACTAGCGGGATCCATTACGAGCAGTACTTC
CASSPTSGIHYEQYF
>TRBJ2-2|-|TRBV6-5|-
TGTGCCAGCGGGCGGGCCGGGGAGCTGTTTTTT
CASGRAGELFF
>TRBJ2-7|-|TRBV27|-
TGTGCCAGCAGTTTATCGTCCCCTGTTCGGTACGAGCAGTACTTC
CASSLSSPVRYEQYF
>TRBJ1-1|-|TRBV2|TRBD1
TGTGCCAGCAGTGAGGGGACAGCCCCTGTCACTGAAGCTTTCTTT
CASSEGTAPVTEAFF
>TRBJ2-2|few|TRBV9|-
TGTGCCAGCAGCATTTACACCGGGGAGCTGTTTTTT
CASSIYTGELFF
>TRBJ2-1|-|TRBV29-1|-
TGCAGCGCTGCCGCACAAATGGCCCTCAATGAGCAGTTCTTC
CSAAAQMALNEQFF
>TRBJ1-6|-|TRBV2|-
TGTGCCAGCAGTGAAGCCAGGGCTGATTCACCCCTCCACTTT
CASSEARADSPLHF
>TRBJ1-1|-|TRBV18|-
TGTGCCAGCTCACCAAGGCAAATGAACACTGAAGCTTTCTTT
CASSPRQMNTEAFF
>TRBJ2-1|-|TRBV30|TRBD2
TGTGCCTGGAGCGGGGGGATCCATAACAATGAGCAGTTCTTC
CAWSGGIHNNEQFF
>TRBJ2-1|few|TRBV30|-
TGTGCCTGGAGTCCTTTTGAGCGAAGGTACAATGAGCAGTTCTTC
CAWSPFERRYNEQFF
>TRBJ2-3|few|TRBV4-2|-
TGTGCCAGCAGCCAATCCGGGAGCACAGATACGCAGTATTTT
CASSQSGSTDTQYF
>TRBJ2-7|-|TRBV14|TRBD1
TGTGCCAGCAGGCGCTCCCTCAGGACAGGGGACGAGCAGTACTTC
CASRRSLRTGDEQYF
>TRBJ1-1|-|TRBV4-1|-
TGCGCCAGCAGCCAAGGTCCCCAAGGGTATGGGCGGGGGCGGATGAACACTGAAGCTTTCTTT
CASSQGPQGYGRGRMNTEAFF
>TRBJ2-5|-|TRBV30|TRBD2
TGTGCCTGGAGTTTCGGGACTAGCGGGAGAGGGGAGACCCAGTACTTC
CAWSFGTSGRGETQYF
>TRBJ2-7|-|TRBV29-1|TRBD1
TGCAGCGGCAAGACCGACAGGGCCTACGAGCAGTACTTC
CSGKTDRAYEQYF
>TRBJ1-2|-|TRBV27|-
TGTGCCAGCAGTTTAGTCGGGGCTGGGGTCTATGGCTACACCTTC
CASSLVGAGVYGYTF
>TRBJ2-5|-|TRBV10-3|TRBD2
TGTGCCATCAGTGAACTTAGTCTAGCGGGAGAAGAGACCCAGTACTTC
CAISELSLAGEETQYF
>TRBJ1-1|few|TRBV18|TRBD1
TGTGCCAGCTCAACAGGGGAGACTGAAGCTTTCTTT
CASSTGETEAFF
>TRBJ1-1|-|TRBV5-1|TRBD1
TGCGCCAGCAGCTGGACTTTGGGGGACAGGGGAAAGGAAAGGGGTACTGAAGCTTTCTTT
CASSWTLGDRGKERGTEAFF
>TRBJ2-3|-|TRBV7-3|TRBD1
TGTGCCAGCAGCTTCGACAGGGTAGGCGCAGATACGCAGTATTTT
CASSFDRVGADTQYF
>TRBJ2-7|medium-sized|TRBV2|-
TGTGCCAGCAGGGAAAACAGCTACGAGCAGTACTTC
CASRENSYEQYF
>TRBJ2-7|-|TRBV6-1|-
TGTGCCAGCAGTGAAGGCAGCTACGAGCAGTACTTC
CASSEGSYEQYF
>TRBJ2-5|few|TRBV29-1|-
TGCAGCGTCGGACGATCGCGAGAGACCCAGTACTTC
CSVGRSRETQYF
>TRBJ1-1|-|TRBV2|-
TGTGCCAGCAGTCCTCAGAACACTGAAGCTTTCTTT
CASSPQNTEAFF
>TRBJ1-2|many|TRBV5-1|-
TGCGCCAGCAGCTTGGAATTCCTGGGTTATGGCTACACCTTC
CASSLEFLGYGYTF
>TRBJ2-6|-|TRBV25-1|-
TGTGCCAGCAGTGAATTGCAGAGTGGGGCCAACGTCCTGACTTTC
CASSELQSGANVLTF
>TRBJ2-5|-|TRBV19|TRBD2
TGTGCCAGTAGGTTAGCGGGCCAAGAGACCCAGTACTTC
CASRLAGQETQYF
>TRBJ1-1|-|TRBV6-1|-
TGTGCCAGCAGTGAGGGGCGCTTCTACACTGAAGCTTTCTTT
CASSEGRFYTEAFF